This paragraph covers one TCR beta chain sequence. The data derive from a study of long-term antiretroviral therapy in people with HIV. Researchers report immunoSEQ v3.0 was run at survey level. The data were produced by immunoSEQ multiplex PCR, yet TCRdb's version contains in-frame clones alone and is incomplete. The table includes under 40,000 clones, approximately 85% detected once. The germline V gene has CDR1 SQVTM and CDR2 ANQGSEA. CDR3 length: 11 amino acids. The chain joins TRBV29-1 to TRBJ2-5; possibly TRBD1 for D (7 bases). This sequence was found in a man aged 18 to 35 with HIV. Source: unsorted PBMCs, taken 0.3 years after starting antiretroviral therapy. CDR3 sequence: CAVRQGGFQYF. DNA of the CDR3: TGCGCCGTCCGGCAGGGGGGATTCCAGTACTTC.